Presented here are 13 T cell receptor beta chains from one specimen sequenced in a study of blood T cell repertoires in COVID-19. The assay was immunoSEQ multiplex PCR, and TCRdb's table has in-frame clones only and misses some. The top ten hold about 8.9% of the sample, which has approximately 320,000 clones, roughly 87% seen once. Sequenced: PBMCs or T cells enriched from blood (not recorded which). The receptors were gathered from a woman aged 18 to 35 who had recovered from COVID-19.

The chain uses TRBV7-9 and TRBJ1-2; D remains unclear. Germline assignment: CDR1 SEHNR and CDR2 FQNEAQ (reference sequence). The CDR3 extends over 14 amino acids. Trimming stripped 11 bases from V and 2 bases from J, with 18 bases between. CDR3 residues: CAGRPAGRNYGYTF. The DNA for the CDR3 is TGTGCCGGAAGGCCGGCAGGCCGCAACTATGGCTACACCTTC.

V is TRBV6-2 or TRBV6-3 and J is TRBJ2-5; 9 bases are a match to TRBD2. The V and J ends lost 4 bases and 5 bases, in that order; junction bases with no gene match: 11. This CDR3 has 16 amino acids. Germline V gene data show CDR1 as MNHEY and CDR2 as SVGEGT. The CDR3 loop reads CASSSVGGGAGETQYF. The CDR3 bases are TGTGCCAGCAGTTCGGTCGGCGGGGGGGCTGGGGAGACCCAGTACTTC.

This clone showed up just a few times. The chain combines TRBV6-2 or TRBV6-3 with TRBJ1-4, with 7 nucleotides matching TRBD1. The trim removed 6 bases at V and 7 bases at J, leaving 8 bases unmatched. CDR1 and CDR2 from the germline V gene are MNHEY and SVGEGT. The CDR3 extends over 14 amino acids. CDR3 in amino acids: CASSSTGEVEKLFF. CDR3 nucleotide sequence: TGTGCCAGCAGCTCTACAGGGGAAGTTGAAAAACTGTTTTTT.

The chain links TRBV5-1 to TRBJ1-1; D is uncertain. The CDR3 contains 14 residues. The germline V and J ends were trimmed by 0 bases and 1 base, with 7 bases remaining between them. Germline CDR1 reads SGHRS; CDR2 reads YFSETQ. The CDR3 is CASSLVGENTEAFF. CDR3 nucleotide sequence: TGCGCCAGCAGCTTGGTCGGGGAGAACACTGAAGCTTTCTTT.

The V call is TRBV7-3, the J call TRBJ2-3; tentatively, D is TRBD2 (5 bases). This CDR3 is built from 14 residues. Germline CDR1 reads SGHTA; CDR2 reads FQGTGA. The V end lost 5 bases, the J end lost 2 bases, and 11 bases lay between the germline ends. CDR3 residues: CASSLDGNTDTQYF. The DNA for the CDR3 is TGTGCCAGCAGCCTGGACGGGAACACAGATACGCAGTATTTT.

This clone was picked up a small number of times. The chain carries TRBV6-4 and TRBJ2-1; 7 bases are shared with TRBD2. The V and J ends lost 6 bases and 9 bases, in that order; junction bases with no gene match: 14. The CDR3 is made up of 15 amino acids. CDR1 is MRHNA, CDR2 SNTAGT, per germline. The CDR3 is CASSPLGLPEGEQFF. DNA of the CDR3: TGTGCCAGCAGCCCCTTGGGACTACCTGAGGGTGAGCAGTTCTTC.

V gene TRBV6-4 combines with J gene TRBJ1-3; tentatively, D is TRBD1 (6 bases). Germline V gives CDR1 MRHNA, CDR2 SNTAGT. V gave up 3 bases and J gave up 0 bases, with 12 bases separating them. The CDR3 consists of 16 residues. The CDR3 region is CASSERGGTSGNTIYF. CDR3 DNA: TGTGCCAGCAGTGAGAGGGGGGGTACCTCTGGAAACACCATATATTTT.

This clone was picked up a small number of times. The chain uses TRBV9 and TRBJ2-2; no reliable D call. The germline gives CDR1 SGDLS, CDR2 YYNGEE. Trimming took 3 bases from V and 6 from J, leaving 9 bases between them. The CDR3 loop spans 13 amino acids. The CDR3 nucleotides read TGTGCCAGCAGCGCCTGGTCGGCCGGGGAGCTGTTTTTT. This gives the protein CASSAWSAGELFF.

The CDR3: CASSLGFQGNQPQHF. CDR3 in DNA: TGTGCCAGCAGCTTGGGGTTCCAGGGCAATCAGCCCCAGCATTTT. The rearrangement uses TRBV5-6 and TRBJ1-5; D remains unclear. The CDR3 is 15 residues long. Deletions cut 0 bases from V and 2 bases from J, with 9 bases between. CDR1 and CDR2 (germline): SGHDT, YYEEEE.

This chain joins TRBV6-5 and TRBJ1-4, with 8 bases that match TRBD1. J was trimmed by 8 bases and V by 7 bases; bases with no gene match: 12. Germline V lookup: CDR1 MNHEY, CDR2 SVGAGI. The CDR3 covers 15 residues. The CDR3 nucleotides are TGTGCCAGCACTACAATCGGACAGGGTTGGGAAAAACTGTTTTTT. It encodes CASTTIGQGWEKLFF.

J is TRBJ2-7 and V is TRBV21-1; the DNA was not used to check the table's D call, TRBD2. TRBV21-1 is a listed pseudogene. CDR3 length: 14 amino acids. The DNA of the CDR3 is TGTGCCAGCAGCAAAAGTCTGAGCTCCTACGAGCAGTACTTC. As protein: CASSKSLSSYEQYF.

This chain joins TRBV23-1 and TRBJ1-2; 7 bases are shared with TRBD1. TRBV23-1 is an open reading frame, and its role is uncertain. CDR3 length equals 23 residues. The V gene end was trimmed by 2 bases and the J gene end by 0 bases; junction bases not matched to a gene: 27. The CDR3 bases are TGCGCCAGCAGTCAACCAAGGAACCCGGGACAGCATTTAGGAGAGTTTACTAACTATGGCTACACCTTC. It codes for CASSQPRNPGQHLGEFTNYGYTF.

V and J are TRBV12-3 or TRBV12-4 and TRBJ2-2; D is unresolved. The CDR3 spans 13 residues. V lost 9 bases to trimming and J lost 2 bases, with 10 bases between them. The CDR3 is CARDIPNTGELFF. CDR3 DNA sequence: TGTGCCAGAGACATCCCCAACACCGGGGAGCTGTTTTTT.